The 3 T cell receptor beta chains presented below share a single source sample, sequenced in a study of T cell clonotyping in hematopoietic cell transplantation. Some clones are missing from TCRdb's copy, which holds only in-frame ones; the method was immunoSEQ multiplex PCR. The data contain tens of thousands of clones, just over 85% of them singletons. Time point denoted: recipient sample about 28 days before transplant, after cytoreduction. Material: peripheral blood mononuclear cells, obtained before stem cell transplant. These TCRs come from a man aged 60 to 69 with biphenotypic leukemia. Some clones in this sample may be carry-over from other donors' samples.

The rearrangement uses TRBV9 and TRBJ1-2; D uncertain. Germline CDR1 is SGDLS and CDR2 is YYNGEE. Trimming took 0 bases from V and 4 from J, leaving 13 bases between them. The CDR3 contains 15 residues. In nucleotides, the CDR3 is TGTGCCAGCAGCGTAGCTTCGGGCGGGAGCTATGGCTACACCTTC. This sequence encodes CASSVASGGSYGYTF.

This clone was seen once. This chain links TRBV14 with TRBJ2-7; D gene unclear. CDR1 and CDR2 (germline): SGHDN, FVKESK. The V gene lost 4 bases and the J gene lost 12 bases, with 19 bases spanning the gap. This CDR3 has 13 residues. In DNA, the CDR3 is TGTGCCAGCAGCCGCCTTCTTAGCATTCCCCCGTACTTC. It encodes CASSRLLSIPPYF.

This clone was found once. V gene TRBV6-6 combines with J gene TRBJ1-5; 10 nucleotides line up with TRBD1. There are 15 residues in the CDR3. The trim removed 6 bases at V and 0 bases at J, leaving 2 bases unmatched. Per the germline V gene, CDR1 is MNHNY and CDR2 is SVGAGI (reference sequence). The DNA of the CDR3 is TGTGCCAGCAGGGGACAGGGGAATAGCAATCAGCCCCAGCATTTT. It specifies CASRGQGNSNQPQHF.